This paragraph covers one T cell receptor beta chain sequence. Its specificity is not known. The data are from a study of T cell repertoires in cytomegalovirus infection. Study in general: It can be stated that public TCR beta signatures indicated CMV infection as well as a matching HLA type.

Findings and limits, study-wide: Ex vivo, HLA-C-restricted CMV-specific TCR beta clonotypes prevailed over the rest of the response. CMV carriers with the relevant HLA were identified by cumulative public TCR beta family frequency.

Per the germline V gene, CDR1 is DFQATT and CDR2 is SNEGSKA (reference sequence). The CDR3 is made up of 14 amino acids. V lost 3 bases and J lost 0, with 10 bases in between. TCRdb used MiXCR to reprocess the reads, holding one entry per CDR3 protein. This repertoire shows 300,000 to 400,000 distinct CDR3 sequences, 15% to 20% found once; its top ten account for roughly 9%. The chain is built from TRBV20-1 and TRBJ2-3; D unresolved. The clonotype originates from a human donor in good health (CMV status not recorded). Some clones in this sample may be carry-over from other donors' samples. The sequencing input was PBMCs. The CDR3 protein is CSASGRSSTDTQYF. CDR3 DNA sequence: TGCAGTGCTAGCGGGCGCTCGAGCACAGATACGCAGTATTTT.